The 2 T cell receptor beta chains below all came from one sample that was sequenced in a study of human T cells and chemical hapten exposure. MiXCR, run by TCRdb on the RACE reads, gives a single entry per CDR3 protein. The sample lists 110,000 to 150,000 distinct CDR3 sequences; about 11% were seen once. As to time point: patch test 2, 6 weeks after DPC sensitization. The treatment was: therapeutic diphenylcyclopropenone sensitization with weekly scalp DPC. Specimen: whole blood, collected in connection with sensitization to the hapten diphenylcyclopropenone (DPC). The source of these receptors is a woman aged 45-60 years with alopecia areata. Some clones in this sample may be carry-over from other donors' samples.

In its sample, this clonotype was seen many times. V is TRBV15 and J is TRBJ1-5; D call uncertain. Trimming took 5 bases from V and 4 from J, leaving 12 bases between them. Germline V lookup: CDR1 LNHNV, CDR2 YYDKDF (reference sequence). CDR3 length equals 14 residues. CDR3 bases: TGTGCCACCAGCCGCCCGGGTCGGAATCAGCCCCAGCATTTT. Translation: CATSRPGRNQPQHF. Full variable domain (outside the CDR3, taken from reference TRBV15 and TRBJ1-5): DAMVIQNPRYQVTQFGKPVTLSCSQTLNHNVMYWYQQKSSQAPKLLFHYYDKDFNNEADTPDNFQSRRPNTSFCFLDIRSPGLGDTAMYLCATSRPGRNQPQHFGDGTRLSIL.

In its sample, this clonotype was seen a few times. The chain combines TRBV2 with TRBJ2-5; 9 bases fit TRBD2. The CDR3 sequence is 14 residues long. Germline-derived CDR1 and CDR2 are SNHLY and FYNNEI. The trim removed 7 bases at V and 5 bases at J, leaving 8 bases unmatched. The CDR3 sequence: CASTPRTSAETQYF. The CDR3 DNA reads TGTGCCAGCACTCCTAGGACTAGCGCCGAGACCCAGTACTTC.